Listed below are T cell receptor beta chains from one sample, sequenced in a study of OX40 agonist ivuxolimab in advanced cancers. Repertoires were generated with immunoSEQ multiplex PCR, while TCRdb's copy carries only in-frame clones and drops some. Here the sample spans approximately 31,000 clones, roughly 87% being singletons. Sequencing was performed on CD4+ or CD8+ T cells sorted from blood, taken in a trial of the OX40 agonist ivuxolimab. Receptor source: an adult with an advanced solid tumor such as melanoma, head and neck, liver or kidney cancer. CDR3s include the opening cysteine and the closing phenylalanine or tryptophan. Fields, in order: D gene, V gene, J gene, clone size, CDR3 protein, CDR3 DNA. A D gene is named only where the DNA matches it firmly. Size is omitted from some rows. Given values are once, few, many or a class for expanded clones.

d_call: -; v_call: TRBV7-2; j_call: TRBJ1-2; clone_size: few; cdr3_aa: CASSLAPNYGYTF; cdr3_nt: TGTGCCAGCAGCTTAGCGCCCAACTATGGCTACACCTTC
d_call: -; v_call: TRBV28; j_call: TRBJ1-1; clone_size: once; cdr3_aa: CASSFAGNTEAFF; cdr3_nt: TGTGCCAGCAGTTTCGCAGGGAACACTGAAGCTTTCTTT
d_call: -; v_call: TRBV10-3; j_call: TRBJ2-5; clone_size: -; cdr3_aa: CAISESTVGGHQETQYF; cdr3_nt: TGTGCCATCAGTGAGTCGACCGTAGGGGGGCATCAAGAGACCCAGTACTTC
d_call: TRBD1; v_call: TRBV2; j_call: TRBJ1-1; clone_size: -; cdr3_aa: CASSEGTDSGQIMLGWEVEAFF; cdr3_nt: TGTGCCAGCAGTGAAGGAACCGACTCGGGACAGATCATGTTGGGTTGGGAAGTCGAAGCTTTCTTT
d_call: -; v_call: TRBV19; j_call: TRBJ1-5; clone_size: once; cdr3_aa: CASSMTVFNQPQHF; cdr3_nt: TGTGCCAGTAGTATGACAGTGTTCAATCAGCCCCAGCATTTT
d_call: -; v_call: TRBV19; j_call: TRBJ1-2; clone_size: -; cdr3_aa: CASSPPRVVIYGYTF; cdr3_nt: TGTGCCAGTAGTCCCCCCAGGGTAGTGATCTATGGCTACACCTTC
d_call: -; v_call: TRBV6-6; j_call: TRBJ2-7; clone_size: -; cdr3_aa: CASSTTGGPPYEQYF; cdr3_nt: TGTGCCAGCAGTACCACGGGGGGCCCCCCCTACGAGCAGTACTTC
d_call: -; v_call: TRBV28; j_call: TRBJ1-6; clone_size: -; cdr3_aa: CASSPRLRSSYNSPLHF; cdr3_nt: TGTGCCAGCAGTCCCCGACTGAGGAGCTCCTATAATTCACCCCTCCACTTT
d_call: TRBD1; v_call: TRBV10-2; j_call: TRBJ2-3; clone_size: once; cdr3_aa: CASTPRGLTGTQYF; cdr3_nt: TGCGCCAGCACCCCCAGGGGGCTAACGGGTACGCAGTATTTT
d_call: TRBD2; v_call: TRBV6-5; j_call: TRBJ2-7; clone_size: -; cdr3_aa: CASRHEAGGTYEQYF; cdr3_nt: TGTGCCAGCAGACACGAGGCGGGGGGGACCTACGAGCAGTACTTC
d_call: -; v_call: TRBV5-1; j_call: TRBJ1-1; clone_size: -; cdr3_aa: CASSPPGGTEAFF; cdr3_nt: TGCGCCAGCAGCCCCCCAGGTGGCACTGAAGCTTTCTTT
d_call: -; v_call: TRBV16; j_call: TRBJ1-1; clone_size: -; cdr3_aa: CASSRSGTEAFF; cdr3_nt: TGTGCCAGCAGCCGATCAGGGACTGAAGCTTTCTTT
d_call: -; v_call: TRBV11-2; j_call: TRBJ2-7; clone_size: -; cdr3_aa: CASSLGVYEQYF; cdr3_nt: TGTGCCAGCAGCTTAGGGGTCTACGAGCAGTACTTC
d_call: TRBD1; v_call: TRBV5-8; j_call: TRBJ2-6; clone_size: once; cdr3_aa: CAGGQAERLVSGANVLTF; cdr3_nt: TGTGCCGGAGGACAGGCCGAACGACTTGTCTCTGGGGCCAACGTCCTGACTTTC
d_call: -; v_call: TRBV25-1; j_call: TRBJ1-1; clone_size: -; cdr3_aa: CASSQLGRTGFTEAFF; cdr3_nt: TGTGCCAGCAGCCAATTGGGTAGGACGGGATTCACTGAAGCTTTCTTT
d_call: TRBD1; v_call: TRBV4-3; j_call: TRBJ2-2; clone_size: -; cdr3_aa: CASSQEVPGQSGELFF; cdr3_nt: TGCGCCAGCAGCCAAGAGGTCCCGGGACAGAGCGGGGAGCTGTTTTTT
d_call: TRBD1; v_call: TRBV7-9; j_call: TRBJ1-4; clone_size: -; cdr3_aa: CASSDRDSNEKLFF; cdr3_nt: TGTGCCAGCAGTGACCGGGACAGTAATGAAAAACTGTTTTTT
d_call: -; v_call: TRBV19; j_call: TRBJ2-1; clone_size: -; cdr3_aa: CASSLGVYEQFF; cdr3_nt: TGTGCCAGTAGTTTAGGGGTGTATGAGCAGTTCTTC
d_call: -; v_call: TRBV5-1; j_call: TRBJ2-7; clone_size: -; cdr3_aa: CASGRDNSYEQYF; cdr3_nt: TGCGCCAGCGGGCGGGACAACTCCTACGAGCAGTACTTC
d_call: -; v_call: TRBV11-3; j_call: TRBJ2-7; clone_size: -; cdr3_aa: CASSLDPPSGRYEQYF; cdr3_nt: TGTGCCAGCAGCTTAGATCCACCCTCGGGACGGTACGAGCAGTACTTC
d_call: -; v_call: TRBV7-9; j_call: TRBJ1-4; clone_size: once; cdr3_aa: CASSPDQREKLFF; cdr3_nt: TGTGCCAGCAGCCCTGATCAACGGGAAAAACTGTTTTTT
d_call: -; v_call: TRBV6-6; j_call: TRBJ2-7; clone_size: -; cdr3_aa: CASSAWTVNEQYF; cdr3_nt: TGTGCCAGCAGTGCGTGGACAGTGAACGAGCAGTACTTC
d_call: TRBD1; v_call: TRBV28; j_call: TRBJ1-5; clone_size: once; cdr3_aa: CASSLPGGDFQPQHF; cdr3_nt: TGTGCCAGCAGCCTCCCAGGGGGCGATTTTCAGCCCCAGCATTTT
d_call: -; v_call: TRBV28; j_call: TRBJ2-7; clone_size: -; cdr3_aa: CASSLTGDIGYEQYF; cdr3_nt: TGTGCCAGCAGTTTAACGGGGGATATAGGCTACGAGCAGTACTTC
d_call: TRBD1; v_call: TRBV9; j_call: TRBJ2-1; clone_size: once; cdr3_aa: CASSVVDRVTYNEQFF; cdr3_nt: TGTGCCAGCAGCGTAGTAGACAGGGTAACCTACAATGAGCAGTTCTTC
d_call: -; v_call: TRBV4-3; j_call: TRBJ1-6; clone_size: -; cdr3_aa: CASSQERGVSYNSPLHF; cdr3_nt: TGCGCCAGCAGCCAAGAACGGGGTGTCTCCTATAATTCACCCCTCCACTTT
d_call: -; v_call: TRBV21-1; j_call: TRBJ2-3; clone_size: -; cdr3_aa: CASSKIRSGEGADTQYF; cdr3_nt: TGTGCCAGCAGCAAAATAAGGAGCGGGGAGGGAGCAGATACGCAGTATTTT
d_call: -; v_call: TRBV4-2; j_call: TRBJ2-7; clone_size: -; cdr3_aa: CASSQEGWGGAYEQYF; cdr3_nt: TGTGCCAGCAGCCAAGAGGGGTGGGGCGGGGCCTACGAGCAGTACTTC
d_call: TRBD2; v_call: TRBV9; j_call: TRBJ2-3; clone_size: -; cdr3_aa: CASTPAGVGFDTQYF; cdr3_nt: TGTGCCAGCACGCCAGCGGGGGTAGGATTCGATACGCAGTATTTT
d_call: -; v_call: TRBV11-2; j_call: TRBJ1-5; clone_size: few; cdr3_aa: CASSSDRQPQHF; cdr3_nt: TGTGCCAGCAGCTCAGACAGACAGCCCCAGCATTTT
d_call: TRBD2; v_call: TRBV7-2; j_call: TRBJ2-3; clone_size: -; cdr3_aa: CASSLLASGGHTDTQYF; cdr3_nt: TGTGCCAGCAGCCTGTTGGCTAGCGGGGGCCACACAGATACGCAGTATTTT
d_call: -; v_call: TRBV4-3; j_call: TRBJ1-6; clone_size: -; cdr3_aa: CASSQREGYAYNSPLHF; cdr3_nt: TGCGCCAGCAGCCAGAGGGAGGGATATGCCTATAATTCACCCCTCCACTTT
d_call: -; v_call: TRBV5-1; j_call: TRBJ2-7; clone_size: -; cdr3_aa: CASSSTGIGEQYF; cdr3_nt: TGCGCCAGCAGCTCAACAGGGATTGGGGAGCAGTACTTC
d_call: -; v_call: TRBV28; j_call: TRBJ2-3; clone_size: -; cdr3_aa: CASSYQDSDNTDTQYF; cdr3_nt: TGTGCCAGCAGTTACCAGGACAGTGATAACACAGATACGCAGTATTTT
d_call: -; v_call: TRBV11-2; j_call: TRBJ2-1; clone_size: once; cdr3_aa: CASSLGGSEQFF; cdr3_nt: TGTGCCAGCAGCCTAGGGGGGAGTGAGCAGTTCTTC
d_call: -; v_call: TRBV11-2; j_call: TRBJ1-2; clone_size: -; cdr3_aa: CASSPTTNYGYTF; cdr3_nt: TGTGCCAGCAGCCCTACAACTAACTATGGCTACACCTTC
d_call: -; v_call: TRBV29-1; j_call: TRBJ2-1; clone_size: -; cdr3_aa: CSAEPGLSSYNEQFF; cdr3_nt: TGCAGCGCCGAGCCGGGGTTGAGCTCCTACAATGAGCAGTTCTTC
d_call: -; v_call: TRBV7-9; j_call: TRBJ1-1; clone_size: few; cdr3_aa: CASSFGETSVNTEAFF; cdr3_nt: TGTGCCAGCAGCTTCGGGGAAACCTCAGTGAACACTGAAGCTTTCTTT
d_call: -; v_call: TRBV19; j_call: TRBJ2-7; clone_size: -; cdr3_aa: CASSPESSYEQYF; cdr3_nt: TGTGCCAGTAGCCCAGAGAGCTCCTACGAGCAGTACTTC
d_call: TRBD1; v_call: TRBV29-1; j_call: TRBJ2-1; clone_size: -; cdr3_aa: CSVEDLKGTGVNNEQFF; cdr3_nt: TGCAGCGTTGAAGATCTTAAGGGGACAGGGGTAAACAATGAGCAGTTCTTC
d_call: -; v_call: TRBV11-2; j_call: TRBJ2-7; clone_size: -; cdr3_aa: CASSLYRGGPYEQYF; cdr3_nt: TGTGCCAGCAGCTTATACAGGGGAGGGCCCTACGAGCAGTACTTC
d_call: -; v_call: TRBV6-5; j_call: TRBJ1-4; clone_size: once; cdr3_aa: CASSYLTPATNEKLFF; cdr3_nt: TGTGCCAGCAGTTACTTAACCCCTGCAACTAATGAAAAACTGTTTTTT
d_call: TRBD1; v_call: TRBV19; j_call: TRBJ1-5; clone_size: few; cdr3_aa: CASSNPQGGDQPQHF; cdr3_nt: TGTGCCAGTAGTAATCCGCAGGGGGGGGATCAGCCCCAGCATTTT
d_call: -; v_call: TRBV28; j_call: TRBJ1-6; clone_size: -; cdr3_aa: CASTNGDFGYNSPLHF; cdr3_nt: TGTGCCAGCACCAATGGGGATTTTGGCTATAATTCACCCCTCCACTTT
d_call: -; v_call: TRBV5-1; j_call: TRBJ2-3; clone_size: -; cdr3_aa: CASTATVLSTDTQYF; cdr3_nt: TGCGCCAGCACCGCGACTGTCCTATCCACAGATACGCAGTATTTT
d_call: -; v_call: TRBV5-1; j_call: TRBJ2-7; clone_size: once; cdr3_aa: CASSLADISYEQYF; cdr3_nt: TGCGCCAGCAGCTTGGCCGACATATCCTACGAGCAGTACTTC
d_call: -; v_call: TRBV27; j_call: TRBJ1-1; clone_size: -; cdr3_aa: CASSLFRDTEAFF; cdr3_nt: TGTGCCAGCAGTTTATTCCGGGACACTGAAGCTTTCTTT
d_call: -; v_call: TRBV4-3; j_call: TRBJ1-1; clone_size: once; cdr3_aa: CASSQDIGQGTEAFF; cdr3_nt: TGCGCCAGCAGCCAAGATATAGGGCAGGGAACTGAAGCTTTCTTT
d_call: -; v_call: TRBV19; j_call: TRBJ2-7; clone_size: -; cdr3_aa: CASTRRGSYEQYF; cdr3_nt: TGTGCCAGTACCCGGCGCGGTAGCTACGAGCAGTACTTC
d_call: TRBD1; v_call: TRBV19; j_call: TRBJ1-1; clone_size: -; cdr3_aa: CASSPWDSRTEAFF; cdr3_nt: TGTGCCAGTAGTCCCTGGGACAGTAGGACTGAAGCTTTCTTT
d_call: -; v_call: TRBV29-1; j_call: TRBJ2-3; clone_size: -; cdr3_aa: CSVEDPSGVGTDTQYF; cdr3_nt: TGCAGCGTTGAAGATCCCTCAGGGGTGGGCACAGATACGCAGTATTTT
d_call: -; v_call: TRBV28; j_call: TRBJ1-2; clone_size: -; cdr3_aa: CASSWVGAGYTF; cdr3_nt: TGTGCCAGCAGTTGGGTAGGGGCGGGCTACACCTTC
d_call: -; v_call: TRBV6-6; j_call: TRBJ2-2; clone_size: few; cdr3_aa: CASSYAGELFF; cdr3_nt: TGTGCCAGCAGTTACGCCGGGGAGCTGTTTTTT
d_call: TRBD2; v_call: TRBV10-1; j_call: TRBJ2-1; clone_size: -; cdr3_aa: CASSATLAGPYNEQFF; cdr3_nt: TGCGCCAGCAGCGCTACTCTAGCGGGTCCTTACAATGAGCAGTTCTTC
d_call: -; v_call: TRBV10-2; j_call: TRBJ2-5; clone_size: -; cdr3_aa: CASGGETQYF; cdr3_nt: TGCGCCAGCGGGGGGGAGACCCAGTACTTC
d_call: TRBD1; v_call: TRBV7-2; j_call: TRBJ1-6; clone_size: -; cdr3_aa: CASSRSTGGAGSPLHF; cdr3_nt: TGTGCCAGCAGCCGATCCACAGGGGGCGCAGGTTCACCCCTCCACTTT
d_call: -; v_call: TRBV5-1; j_call: TRBJ2-2; clone_size: -; cdr3_aa: CASSLDPQGPINTGELFF; cdr3_nt: TGCGCCAGCAGCTTGGACCCGCAGGGCCCTATTAACACCGGGGAGCTGTTTTTT
d_call: TRBD2; v_call: TRBV5-6; j_call: TRBJ2-7; clone_size: -; cdr3_aa: CASSGGLVSSYEQYF; cdr3_nt: TGTGCCAGCAGCGGGGGACTAGTGAGCTCCTACGAGCAGTACTTC